This TCR beta chain is drawn from a study of beta chain features in type 1 diabetes (dated by TCRdb to 2017 to 2018). With respect to the entire study: Patients and healthy donors did not differ in mean age, gender distribution, total cell number or subset yield. A total of 100 million to 140 million sorted cells were examined across all samples, and the number of cells per subset was strongly correlated with RNA yield. The study compared the TCRB repertoires of sorted circulating CD4+ T cell subsets in recently diagnosed type 1 diabetes patients with those in matched healthy donors. Whereas all 30 or so donors provided naive and central memory subsets, regulatory and stem cell-like memory subsets were isolated from just 8 patients and about 8 healthy donors. The paper as a whole reports these results and caveats: Shorter templates might have been favored by PCR, but patient and control samples were amplified and corrected together, so both groups would have been affected equally by any skew. The naive, central memory and regulatory TCRB repertoires appeared to resemble one another more closely among patients than among healthy donors. At VDJ recombination sites, type 1 diabetes patients had fewer insertions and more deleted nucleotides, which implies abnormalities in thymic rearrangement. In all four CD4+ subsets, TCRB CDR3 length was moderately but significantly shorter in type 1 diabetes patients. Because cDNA was sequenced instead of genomic DNA, highly expressing activated cells could be over-represented, though the groups showed no difference in activation or CD3 levels. Because the HLA sub-analyses included only small numbers of individuals, any influence of HLA type on TCRB rearrangement was left unresolved.

Worth noting for this clone: There is no known antigen for this receptor. Base qualities are not at hand, and no much larger clone is one base apart.

The entire isolated RNA was reverse transcribed using the High Capacity cDNA Reverse Transcription Kit, and thus expressed TCRB transcripts were sequenced. Stem cell-like memory T cell samples underwent survey-depth immunoSEQ sequencing, averaging approximately 920,000 total reads per sample. After sorted cells were lysed in RLT buffer, RNA was extracted with DNase-treated RNeasy Micro or Mini kits, with the choice depending on cell number. To prevent cross-contamination, every cell subset was processed on its own, while patient and healthy donor samples were processed together. TCRB sequences were amplified from cDNA with the immunoSEQ multiplex PCR, producing 87-bp fragments spanning the CDR3 region. Sequencing of the amplicons was performed on the Illumina HiSeq platform. Regarding the original processing steps: PCR bias was computationally corrected using synthetic template baselines, reads within Hamming distance 2 were collapsed, and singletons that could not be merged were discarded. Reads were aligned to IMGT to assign V, D and J genes, CDR3 length, and insertions or deletions at six rearrangement sites. Within each subset, clonotype counts were normalized to sorted cell number, and only after that were true diversity and Gini coefficients computed with the tcR R package. Repertoire sharing was quantified using the overlap coefficient calculated on TCRB nucleotide sequences. Here the immuneACCESS table is served through TCRdb, limited to in-frame sequences with V and J called. Missing clones are a known gap in these copies; in checked studies unresolved V genes cover under half, and the rest lacks a known reason. The V and J calls and clone size were taken over from that table, and D and trimming were inferred from the DNA. This sample has approximately 120,000 clones in its table, and 30% to 40% of those were observed once. Of the sample, more than 0.06% is held by the ten largest clones.

The germline V gene (reference sequence) provides CDR1 GTSNPN and CDR2 SVGIG. Measured from the cysteine to the phenylalanine, the CDR3 is 15 residues long. The kept DNA is CDR3 alone, 45 bases in frame from the first base. From each donor, a single peripheral blood sample of 100 to 150 mL on average was drawn into heparinised tubes. A BD FACSAria II was used to sort naive, central memory, regulatory and stem cell-like memory CD4+ T cells with a panel that included CD45RO, CCR7, CD25, CD127, CD95 and CD27. Every sorted population had a purity above 95%. Right away, PBMCs were isolated by Lymphoprep density gradient centrifugation and were stained directly, with no culture step. So that batch effects would be minimized, each experiment stained and sorted samples in pairs, pairing one healthy donor with one patient.

The sequence was obtained from a woman in her late teens or twenties in good health. The chain is made from TRBV30 and TRBJ2-5, and 9 bases in between align with TRBD1. The J call may be in error: the DNA end matches TRBJ2-7 better. Sequencing was carried out using stem cell memory CD4+ T cells from blood. What the cell subset or site label conveys for this sample: stem cell-like memory CD4+ T cells. The nucleotides read TGTGCCTGGAGACTCGGACAGGGGTTTTCCTACGAGCAGTACTTC. Translated, it reads CAWRLGQGFSYEQYF.